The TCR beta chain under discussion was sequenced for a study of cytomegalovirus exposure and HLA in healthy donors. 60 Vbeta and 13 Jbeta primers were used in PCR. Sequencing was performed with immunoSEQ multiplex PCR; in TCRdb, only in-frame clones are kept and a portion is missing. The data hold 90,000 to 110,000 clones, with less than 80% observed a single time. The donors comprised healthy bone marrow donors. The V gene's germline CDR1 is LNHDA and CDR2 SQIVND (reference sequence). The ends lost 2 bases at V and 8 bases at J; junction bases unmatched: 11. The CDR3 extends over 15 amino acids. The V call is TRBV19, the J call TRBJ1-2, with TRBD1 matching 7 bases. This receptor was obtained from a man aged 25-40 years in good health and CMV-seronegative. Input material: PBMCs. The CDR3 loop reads CASSINRQGLGGYTF. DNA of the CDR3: TGTGCCAGTAGTATAAACCGACAGGGACTAGGAGGCTACACCTTC.